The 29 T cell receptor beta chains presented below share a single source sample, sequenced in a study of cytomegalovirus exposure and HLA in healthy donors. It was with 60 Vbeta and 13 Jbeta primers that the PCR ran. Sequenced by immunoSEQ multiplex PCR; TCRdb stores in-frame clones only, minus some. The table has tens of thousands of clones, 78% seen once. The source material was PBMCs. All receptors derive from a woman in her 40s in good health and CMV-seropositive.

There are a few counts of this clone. The CDR3 loop is CASSLGGVFTGEKLFF. The CDR3, as DNA: TGTGCCAGCAGCCTCGGGGGGGTATTCACGGGGGAAAAACTGTTTTTT. V gene TRBV7-9 combines with J gene TRBJ1-4, with D possibly TRBD1 on 5 matching bases. The germline gives CDR1 SEHNR, CDR2 FQNEAQ (reference sequence). The V end was cut by 5 bases, the J end by 8 bases, with 21 bases between. The CDR3 loop spans 16 amino acids.

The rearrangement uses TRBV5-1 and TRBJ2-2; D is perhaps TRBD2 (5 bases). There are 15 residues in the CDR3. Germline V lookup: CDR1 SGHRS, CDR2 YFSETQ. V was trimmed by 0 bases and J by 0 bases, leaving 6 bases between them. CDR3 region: CASSLVSANTGELFF. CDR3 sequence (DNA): TGCGCCAGCAGCTTGGTTAGCGCGAACACCGGGGAGCTGTTTTTT.

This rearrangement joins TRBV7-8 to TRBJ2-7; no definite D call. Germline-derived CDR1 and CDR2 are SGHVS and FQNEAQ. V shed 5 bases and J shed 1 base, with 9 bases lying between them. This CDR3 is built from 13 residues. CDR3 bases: TGTGCCAGCAGCAAGAGTTATTCCTACGAGCAGTACTTC. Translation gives CASSKSYSYEQYF.

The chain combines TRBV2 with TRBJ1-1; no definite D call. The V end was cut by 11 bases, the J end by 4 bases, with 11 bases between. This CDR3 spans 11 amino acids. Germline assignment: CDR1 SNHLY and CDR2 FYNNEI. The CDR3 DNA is TGTGCCGGACTAATAGGCACTGAAGCTTTCTTT. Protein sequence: CAGLIGTEAFF.

CDR3 nucleotides: TGTGCCAGCAGTCCCAGACTAGCGGCCTGGAATGAGCAGTTCTTC. Residues: CASSPRLAAWNEQFF. This rearrangement joins TRBV27 to TRBJ2-1; 9 bases are shared with TRBD2. The CDR3 totals 15 residues. CDR1 is MNHEY, CDR2 SMNVEV, per germline (reference sequence). After removal of 5 bases from V and 7 bases from J, the junction contained 9 bases not matched to a gene.

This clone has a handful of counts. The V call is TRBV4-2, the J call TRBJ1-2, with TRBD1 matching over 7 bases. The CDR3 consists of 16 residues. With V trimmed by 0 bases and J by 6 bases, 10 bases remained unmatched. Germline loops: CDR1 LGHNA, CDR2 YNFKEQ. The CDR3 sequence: CASSQDIGQGVDGYTF. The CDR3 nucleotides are TGTGCCAGCAGCCAAGATATAGGGCAGGGGGTGGATGGCTACACCTTC.

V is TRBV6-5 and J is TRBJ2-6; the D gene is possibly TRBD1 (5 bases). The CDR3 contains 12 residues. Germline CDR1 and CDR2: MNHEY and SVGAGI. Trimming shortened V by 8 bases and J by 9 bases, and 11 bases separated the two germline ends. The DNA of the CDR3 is TGTGCCAGCCGGCAGGGTGGCAACGTCCTGACTTTC. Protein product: CASRQGGNVLTF.

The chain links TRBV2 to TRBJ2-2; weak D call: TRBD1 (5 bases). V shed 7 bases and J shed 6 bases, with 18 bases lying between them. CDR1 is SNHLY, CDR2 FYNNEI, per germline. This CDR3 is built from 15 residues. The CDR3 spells CASTLERGFPGELFF. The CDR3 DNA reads TGTGCCAGCACCCTAGAAAGGGGTTTTCCCGGGGAGCTGTTTTTT.

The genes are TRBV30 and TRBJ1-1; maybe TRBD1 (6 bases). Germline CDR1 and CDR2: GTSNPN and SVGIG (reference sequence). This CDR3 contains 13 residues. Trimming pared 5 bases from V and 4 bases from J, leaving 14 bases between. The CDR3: CAWAGAAVTEAFF. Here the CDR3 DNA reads TGTGCCTGGGCGGGGGCGGCAGTCACTGAAGCTTTCTTT.

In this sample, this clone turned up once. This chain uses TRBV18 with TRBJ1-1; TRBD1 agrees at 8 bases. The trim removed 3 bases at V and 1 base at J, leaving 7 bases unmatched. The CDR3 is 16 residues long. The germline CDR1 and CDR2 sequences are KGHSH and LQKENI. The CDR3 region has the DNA TGTGCCAGCTCACCTAGCAGGGGGCTAAAGAACACTGAAGCTTTCTTT. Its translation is CASSPSRGLKNTEAFF.

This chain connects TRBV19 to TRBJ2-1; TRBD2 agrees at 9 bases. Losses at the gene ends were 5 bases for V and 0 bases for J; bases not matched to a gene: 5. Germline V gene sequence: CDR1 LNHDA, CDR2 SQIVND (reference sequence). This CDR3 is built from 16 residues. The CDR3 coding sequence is TGTGCCAGTAGTGCGGGAGGGCCTATCTCCTACAATGAGCAGTTCTTC. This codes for CASSAGGPISYNEQFF.

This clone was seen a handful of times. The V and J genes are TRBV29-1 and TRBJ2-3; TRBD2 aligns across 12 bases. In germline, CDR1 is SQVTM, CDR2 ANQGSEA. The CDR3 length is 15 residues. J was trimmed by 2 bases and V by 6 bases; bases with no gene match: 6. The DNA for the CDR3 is TGCAGCGTCGTGACTAGCGGGAGCCTCACAGATACGCAGTATTTT. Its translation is CSVVTSGSLTDTQYF.

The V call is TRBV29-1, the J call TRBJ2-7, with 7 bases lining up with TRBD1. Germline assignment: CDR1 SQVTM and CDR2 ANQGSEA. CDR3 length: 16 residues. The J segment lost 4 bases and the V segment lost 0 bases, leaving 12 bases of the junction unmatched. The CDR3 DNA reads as TGCAGCGTTGAAGATTCGGAGGCCGGACAGGATTACGAGCAGTACTTC. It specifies CSVEDSEAGQDYEQYF.

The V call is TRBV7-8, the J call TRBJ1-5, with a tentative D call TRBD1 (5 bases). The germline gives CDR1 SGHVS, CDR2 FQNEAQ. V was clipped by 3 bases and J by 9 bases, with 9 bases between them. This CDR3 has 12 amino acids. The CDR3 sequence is CASSFGGGPQHF. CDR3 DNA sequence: TGTGCCAGCAGCTTTGGGGGAGGGCCCCAGCATTTT.

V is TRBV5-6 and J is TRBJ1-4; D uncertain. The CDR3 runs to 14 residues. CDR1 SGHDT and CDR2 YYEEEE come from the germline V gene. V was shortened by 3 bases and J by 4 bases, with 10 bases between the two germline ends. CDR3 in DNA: TGTGCCAGCAGCTCTTTGAGTGTTAATGAAAAACTGTTTTTT. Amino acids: CASSSLSVNEKLFF.

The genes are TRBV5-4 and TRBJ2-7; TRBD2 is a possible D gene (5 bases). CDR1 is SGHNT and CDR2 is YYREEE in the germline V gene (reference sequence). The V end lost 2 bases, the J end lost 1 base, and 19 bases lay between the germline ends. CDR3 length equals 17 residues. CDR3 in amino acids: CASSFGGSAIWSYEQYF. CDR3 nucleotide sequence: TGTGCCAGCAGCTTTGGTGGGAGTGCGATTTGGTCCTACGAGCAGTACTTC.

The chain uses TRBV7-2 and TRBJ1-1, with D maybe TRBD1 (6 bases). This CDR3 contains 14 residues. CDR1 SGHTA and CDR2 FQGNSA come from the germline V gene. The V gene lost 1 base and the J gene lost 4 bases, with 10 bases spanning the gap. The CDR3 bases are TGTGCCAGCAGCTTAGTCAGGGGAAGCACTGAAGCTTTCTTT. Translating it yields CASSLVRGSTEAFF. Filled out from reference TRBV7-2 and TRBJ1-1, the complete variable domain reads GAGVSQSPSNKVTEKGKDVELRCDPISGHTALYWYRQSLGQGLEFLIYFQGNSAPDKSGLPSDRFSAERTGGSVSTLTIQRTQQEDSAVYLCASSLVRGSTEAFFGQGTRLTVV.

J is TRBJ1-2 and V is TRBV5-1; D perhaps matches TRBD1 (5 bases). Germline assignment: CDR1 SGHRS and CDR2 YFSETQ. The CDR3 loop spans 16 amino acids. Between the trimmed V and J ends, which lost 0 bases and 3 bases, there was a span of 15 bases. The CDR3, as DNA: TGCGCCAGCAGCTTGGCCCTGCAGGGCTGGGACTATGGCTACACCTTC. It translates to CASSLALQGWDYGYTF. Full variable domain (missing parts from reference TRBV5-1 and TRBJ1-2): KAGVTQTPRYLIKTRGQQVTLSCSPISGHRSVSWYQQTPGQGLQFLFEYFSETQRNKGNFPGRFSGRQFSNSRSEMNVSTLELGDSALYLCASSLALQGWDYGYTFGSGTRLTVV.

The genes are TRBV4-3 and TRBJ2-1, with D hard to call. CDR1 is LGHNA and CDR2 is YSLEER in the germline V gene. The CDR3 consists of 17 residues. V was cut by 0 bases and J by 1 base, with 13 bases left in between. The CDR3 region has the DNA TGCGCCAGCAGCCAAGACGGTGTGACAATATCCTACAATGAGCAGTTCTTC. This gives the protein CASSQDGVTISYNEQFF.

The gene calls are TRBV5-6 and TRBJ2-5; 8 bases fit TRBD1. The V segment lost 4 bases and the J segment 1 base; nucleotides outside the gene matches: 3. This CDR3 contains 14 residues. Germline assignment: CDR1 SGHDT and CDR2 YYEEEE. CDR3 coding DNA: TGTGCCAGCAGCCGAGGGACAGGCCAAGAGACCCAGTACTTC. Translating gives CASSRGTGQETQYF.

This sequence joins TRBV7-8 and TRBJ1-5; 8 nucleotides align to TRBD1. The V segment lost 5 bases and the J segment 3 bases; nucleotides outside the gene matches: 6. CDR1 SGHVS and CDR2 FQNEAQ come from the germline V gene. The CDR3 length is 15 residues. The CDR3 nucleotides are TGTGCCAGCAGCGGCACAGGGGGGAACAATCAGCCCCAGCATTTT. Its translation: CASSGTGGNNQPQHF.

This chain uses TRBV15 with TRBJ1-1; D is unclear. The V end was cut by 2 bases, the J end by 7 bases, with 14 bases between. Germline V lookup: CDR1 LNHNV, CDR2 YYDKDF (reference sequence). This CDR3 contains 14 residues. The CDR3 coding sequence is TGTGCCACCAGCAGACGCGGGCCGATGGGTGAAGCTTTCTTT. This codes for CATSRRGPMGEAFF.

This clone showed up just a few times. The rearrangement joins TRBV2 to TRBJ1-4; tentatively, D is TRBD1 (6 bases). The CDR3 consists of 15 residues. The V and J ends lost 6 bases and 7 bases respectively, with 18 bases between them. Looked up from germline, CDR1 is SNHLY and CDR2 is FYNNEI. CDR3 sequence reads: CASRGTGQPIEKLFF. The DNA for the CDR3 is TGTGCCAGCAGGGGAACCGGACAGCCCATTGAAAAACTGTTTTTT.

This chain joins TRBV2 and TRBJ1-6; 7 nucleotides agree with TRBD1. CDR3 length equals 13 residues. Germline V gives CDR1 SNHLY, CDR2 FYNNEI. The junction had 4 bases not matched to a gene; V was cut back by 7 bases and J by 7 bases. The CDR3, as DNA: TGTGCCAGCAACTTCAGGGGGAATTCACCCCTCCACTTT. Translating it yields CASNFRGNSPLHF.

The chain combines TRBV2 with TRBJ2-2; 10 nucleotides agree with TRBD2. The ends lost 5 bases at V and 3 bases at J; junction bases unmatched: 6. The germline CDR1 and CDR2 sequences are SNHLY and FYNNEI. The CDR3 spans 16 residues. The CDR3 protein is CASSSQTSGDTGELFF. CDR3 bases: TGTGCCAGCAGTTCACAAACTAGCGGGGACACCGGGGAGCTGTTTTTT.

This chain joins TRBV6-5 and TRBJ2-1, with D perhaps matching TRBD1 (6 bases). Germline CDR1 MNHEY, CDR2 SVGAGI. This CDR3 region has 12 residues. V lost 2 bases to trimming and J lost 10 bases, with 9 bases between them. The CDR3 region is CASSYIRGEQFF. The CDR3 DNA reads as TGTGCCAGCAGTTACATCAGGGGAGAGCAGTTCTTC.

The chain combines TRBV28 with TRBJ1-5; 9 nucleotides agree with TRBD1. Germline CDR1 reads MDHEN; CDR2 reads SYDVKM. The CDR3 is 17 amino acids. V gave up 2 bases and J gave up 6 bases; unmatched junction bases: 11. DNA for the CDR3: TGTGCCAGCAGTTTAGCTTCCGGGACAGGGAGCCGTCAGCCCCAGCATTTT. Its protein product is CASSLASGTGSRQPQHF.

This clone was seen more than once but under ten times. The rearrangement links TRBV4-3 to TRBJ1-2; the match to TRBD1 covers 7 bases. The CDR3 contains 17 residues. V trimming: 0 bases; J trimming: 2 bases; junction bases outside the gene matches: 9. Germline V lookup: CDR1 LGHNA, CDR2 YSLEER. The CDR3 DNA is TGCGCCAGCAGCCAAGATAGGTCTAACAGGGGCAACTATGGCTACACCTTC. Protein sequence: CASSQDRSNRGNYGYTF.

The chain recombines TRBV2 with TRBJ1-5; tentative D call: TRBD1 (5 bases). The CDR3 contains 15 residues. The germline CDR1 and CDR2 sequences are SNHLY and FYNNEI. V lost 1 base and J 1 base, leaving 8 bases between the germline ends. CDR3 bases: TGTGCCAGCAGTGAAGAGACAGCGAGCAATCAGCCCCAGCATTTT. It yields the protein CASSEETASNQPQHF.